This paragraph reports one TCR beta chain. The antigen is undetermined. 13 Jbeta primers and 60 Vbeta primers were used for the PCR. In the source study's methods: An analysis performed later counted roughly 80 million unique TCR beta chains (around 9.9 million of them shared). Assay used: immunoSEQ multiplex PCR; TCRdb lists only in-frame clones, some missing. V and J calls and clone size are those listed in that table; D and trimming were worked out from the DNA. The sample has roughly 150,000 clones, about 82% seen once; the top ten hold about 4.3%. The sample belongs to a study of cytomegalovirus exposure and HLA in healthy donors. Study observations and caveats: HLA alleles were associated with fewer than 20,000 TCR beta sequences in a later analysis at 0.05 false discovery rate. In vitro assays verified that three CMV-associated chains recognized CMV antigens specifically. In a later analysis, common viral pathogens appeared linked to several of the most significant clusters.

J gave up 4 bases and V 5 bases, and 3 bases lay outside the gene matches. CDR3 length: 13 residues. Germline V lookup: CDR1 MNHEY, CDR2 SVGAGI. The rearrangement joins TRBV6-5 to TRBJ1-2; 8 nucleotides agree with TRBD1. The TCR originated in a man aged 25 to 40 in good health. Sequencing was done on a sample of PBMCs. CDR3 sequence (DNA): TGTGCCAGCAGTCGACAGGGGACCTATGGCTACACCTTC. Translated, it gives CASSRQGTYGYTF.